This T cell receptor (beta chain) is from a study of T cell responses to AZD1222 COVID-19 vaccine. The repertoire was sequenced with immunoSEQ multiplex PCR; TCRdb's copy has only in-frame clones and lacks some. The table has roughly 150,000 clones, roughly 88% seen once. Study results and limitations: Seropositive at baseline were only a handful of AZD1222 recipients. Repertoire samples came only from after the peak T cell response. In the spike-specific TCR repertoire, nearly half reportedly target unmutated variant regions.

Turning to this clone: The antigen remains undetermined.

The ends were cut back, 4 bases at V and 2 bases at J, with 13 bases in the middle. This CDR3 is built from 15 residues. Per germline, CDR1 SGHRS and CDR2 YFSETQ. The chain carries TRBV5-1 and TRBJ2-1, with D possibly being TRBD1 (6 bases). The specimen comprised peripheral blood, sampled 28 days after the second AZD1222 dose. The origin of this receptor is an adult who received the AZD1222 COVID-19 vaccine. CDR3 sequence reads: CASSGNRATYNEQFF. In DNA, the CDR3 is TGCGCCAGCAGCGGAAACAGGGCGACCTACAATGAGCAGTTCTTC.